This passage covers 12 T cell receptor beta chains from one sample sequenced in a study of T cells in Graves' hyperthyroidism and ophthalmopathy. RNA transcripts served as the template for amplifying TCR beta CDR3 regions. The HTBI primer set drove a first-round RT-PCR of the TCR CDR3. TCRdb reprocessed the multiplex PCR reads via MiXCR and lists one record per CDR3 protein. The table lists over 350,000 distinct CDR3 sequences, over 13% of them singletons. Sequenced material: blood. The receptors come from a middle-aged man with Graves' ophthalmopathy.

The chain is built from TRBV5-4 and TRBJ2-1; D is possibly TRBD2 (6 bases). V was trimmed by 4 bases and J by 7 bases, leaving 15 bases between them. CDR1 is SGHNT and CDR2 is YYREEE in the germline V gene (reference sequence). CDR3 length: 14 residues. The CDR3 DNA sequence: TGTGCCAGCAGCCAAGCTAGCGCTTATAATGAGCAGTTCTTC. It translates to CASSQASAYNEQFF.

In its sample, this clonotype was seen a few times. V gene TRBV20-1 combines with J gene TRBJ2-1, with 9 bases fitting TRBD1. After removal of 6 bases from V and 7 bases from J, the junction contained 13 bases not matched to a gene. Germline V gene sequence: CDR1 DFQATT, CDR2 SNEGSKA (reference sequence). CDR3 length: 15 amino acids. As DNA, the CDR3 is TGCAGTGCCGCAACGGCCGGGACAGGGTGGAATGAGCAGTTCTTC. Translated: CSAATAGTGWNEQFF.

The gene calls are TRBV4-2 and TRBJ1-2; 10 bases fit TRBD1. The V segment lost 0 bases and the J segment 8 bases; nucleotides outside the gene matches: 15. The CDR3 loop spans 18 amino acids. The V gene's germline CDR1 is LGHNA and CDR2 YNFKEQ. This CDR3 is CASSQETSPGQGLRGYTF. Written as DNA, the CDR3 is TGTGCCAGCAGCCAAGAAACCTCCCCGGGACAGGGGTTACGAGGCTACACCTTC.

V is TRBV7-9 and J is TRBJ2-1; D perhaps matches TRBD1 (6 bases). V lost 5 bases and J 10 bases, leaving 18 bases between the germline ends. Germline assignment: CDR1 SEHNR and CDR2 FQNEAQ (reference sequence). The CDR3 loop spans 14 amino acids. The CDR3 loop reads CASSLLNYRVEQFF. Written as DNA, the CDR3 is TGTGCCAGCAGCCTACTAAATTACAGGGTCGAGCAGTTCTTC.

This clonotype was counted a few times. The gene calls are TRBV7-6 and TRBJ2-2; the D is unclear. The CDR3 is 15 amino acids. Germline V gene data show CDR1 as SGHVS and CDR2 as FNYEAQ. Trimming left V 2 bases short and J 0 bases short, with 7 bases between. CDR3 DNA: TGTGCCAGCAGCTTATCATATTCGAACACCGGGGAGCTGTTTTTT. As protein: CASSLSYSNTGELFF.

A remark on this clonotype: Just one base apart from a much larger clone, this may be a read error. The chain uses TRBV12-5 and TRBJ2-1; D is ambiguous. Germline values: CDR1 LGHNT, CDR2 FRNRAP. CDR3 length equals 13 residues. V dropped 1 base and J dropped 3 bases, with 4 bases sitting between them. CDR3 in DNA: TGTGCTAGTGGTTTGGCTCGCTACAATGAGCAGTTCTTC. It codes for CASGLARYNEQFF.

The gene calls are TRBV20-1 and TRBJ1-4; D is unresolved. The CDR3 has 13 amino acids. Looked up from germline, CDR1 is DFQATT and CDR2 is SNEGSKA (reference sequence). The CDR3 DNA follows: TGCAATGCAACTCGTTCTACCGATGAAAAACTGTTTTTT. It specifies CNATRSTDEKLFF.

This rearrangement joins TRBV7-2 to TRBJ2-1; D is undetermined. Germline-derived CDR1 and CDR2 are SGHTA and FQGNSA. The CDR3 is 12 amino acids. With 5 bases removed from V and 7 bases from J, the gap between germline ends came to 9 bases. The CDR3 coding sequence is TGTGCCAGCAGCCAGTTGAAAAATGAGCAGTTCTTC. This encodes CASSQLKNEQFF.

This clonotype has at least ten counts. The chain combines TRBV5-6 with TRBJ2-1; 7 bases are a match to TRBD1. The V gene's germline CDR1 is SGHDT and CDR2 YYEEEE. J was trimmed by 5 bases and V by 4 bases; bases with no gene match: 9. The CDR3 runs 15 residues. CDR3 sequence: CASSKQGPRHNEQFF. CDR3 sequence (DNA): TGTGCCAGCAGCAAACAGGGGCCTCGTCACAATGAGCAGTTCTTC.

Worth noting for this clonotype: The junction differs from germline at one of its ends, possibly a read error. The chain recombines TRBV9 with TRBJ2-5, with D possibly being TRBD2 (6 bases). CDR1 is SGDLS, CDR2 YYNGEE, per germline. The CDR3 consists of 13 residues. The CDR3 DNA is TGTGCCAGCGGCGTAGGGAGGACAGAGACCCAGTACTTC. Encoded protein: CASGVGRTETQYF.

In this sample, this clonotype turned up many times. This chain links TRBV18 with TRBJ2-1; 9 positions agree with TRBD2. Trimming took 3 bases from V and 2 from J; bases not matched to a gene: 2. The CDR3 is 15 amino acids. Looked up from germline, CDR1 is KGHSH and CDR2 is LQKENI. The CDR3 DNA sequence: TGTGCCAGCTCACCCGGGACTAGCACCTACAATGAGCAGTTCTTC. Translating gives CASSPGTSTYNEQFF.

This clonotype was recorded at least ten times. The CDR3 protein is CASKAGGDNEQFF. The CDR3 DNA is TGTGCCAGCAAAGCGGGAGGCGACAATGAGCAGTTCTTC. V is TRBV9 and J is TRBJ2-1; 9 positions match TRBD2. CDR1 is SGDLS and CDR2 is YYNGEE in the germline V gene. This CDR3 is built from 13 residues. J gave up 5 bases and V 6 bases, and 3 bases lay outside the gene matches.